These T cell receptor beta chains were read from a single sample in a study of OX40 agonist ivuxolimab in advanced cancers. TCRdb's table, derived via immunoSEQ multiplex PCR, lists solely in-frame clones and lacks some. Among 20,000 to 25,000 clones, just over 85% were seen once, and the ten largest hold 21%. Sequences were derived from CD4+ or CD8+ T cells sorted from blood, sampled in a trial of the OX40 agonist ivuxolimab. These receptors were obtained from an adult with an advanced solid tumor such as melanoma, head and neck, liver or kidney cancer. Each CDR3 is given with its conserved first and last residue. Each record gives: J gene, clone size, V gene, CDR3 length, D gene, CDR3 DNA, CDR3 protein. The D gene is left open where the match is weak. Some rows mark clone size as missing; the rest say once, few, many or name a class of expanded clone.

>TRBJ1-2|once|TRBV10-3|15|-
TGTGCCATCAGTGAGTCCACCCTCTCCCACTATGGCTACACCTTC
CAISESTLSHYGYTF
>TRBJ2-3|few|TRBV25-1|14|TRBD1
TGTGCCAGCACTATGACAGGGGGCACAGATACGCAGTATTTT
CASTMTGGTDTQYF
>TRBJ2-7|-|TRBV27|15|-
TGTGCCAGCAGATTGGGGACATTTCGGCTTTACGAGCAGTACTTC
CASRLGTFRLYEQYF
>TRBJ1-4|-|TRBV11-2|13|-
TGTGCCAGCAGCTTAGATGCCCCTTCTATCCTGTTTTTT
CASSLDAPSILFF
>TRBJ2-2|-|TRBV19|17|-
TGTGCCAGTAGATCACTCCAGGATTGGGGGAGCACCGGGGAGCTGTTTTTT
CASRSLQDWGSTGELFF
>TRBJ2-1|once|TRBV23-1|14|-
TGCTTCTTCAGGGGGGCGAGCTCCTACAATGAGCAGTTCTTC
CFFRGASSYNEQFF
>TRBJ2-7|-|TRBV27|15|TRBD1
TGTGCCAGCACCAAATCCGAGACAGGGTTCGACGAGCAGTACTTC
CASTKSETGFDEQYF
>TRBJ1-3|-|TRBV2|16|-
TGTGCCAGCAGTGGGGCCCTACGGTCCTCTGGAAACACCATATATTTT
CASSGALRSSGNTIYF
>TRBJ2-7|-|TRBV14|17|-
TGTGCCAGCAGCCAATTCGGGTTGGGGCAGCTCAACTACGAGCAGTACTTC
CASSQFGLGQLNYEQYF
>TRBJ1-1|-|TRBV6-5|15|TRBD1
TGTGCCAGCAGTCAATACAGGGGCGTGAACACTGAAGCTTTCTTT
CASSQYRGVNTEAFF
>TRBJ2-3|-|TRBV2|13|-
TGTGCCAGGGAACTAGAGAGCACAGATACGCAGTATTTT
CARELESTDTQYF
>TRBJ2-7|-|TRBV7-3|14|-
TGTGCCAGCAGCCCTTACGGGACCCCCTACGAGCAGTACTTC
CASSPYGTPYEQYF
>TRBJ1-4|once|TRBV18|15|-
TGTGCCAGCTCACGGACGTCGGGGGCAAATGAAAAACTGTTTTTT
CASSRTSGANEKLFF
>TRBJ2-3|few|TRBV29-1|20|TRBD2
TGCAGCGTTGAACAGGTGGAAGCGGGGGGGCTTTTCGGGATCACAGATACGCAGTATTTT
CSVEQVEAGGLFGITDTQYF
>TRBJ1-2|-|TRBV28|10|-
TGTGCCATCCAGTTTCACGGCTACACCTTC
CAIQFHGYTF
>TRBJ1-2|medium-sized|TRBV19|11|-
TGTGCCAGTAGTATAGGGTATGGCTACACCTTC
CASSIGYGYTF
>TRBJ2-7|once|TRBV28|14|-
TGTGCCAGCAAGGGTCGCGGGGTTGCCTACGAGCAGTACTTC
CASKGRGVAYEQYF
>TRBJ2-6|once|TRBV30|17|TRBD1
TGTGCCTGGAACCTACTCTCAGACAGGGCTGGGGCCAACGTCCTGACTTTC
CAWNLLSDRAGANVLTF
>TRBJ2-1|-|TRBV7-2|18|TRBD1
TGTGCCAGCAGCTTAGGCCTGGGACAGGGGGGGCCTTACAATGAGCAGTTCTTC
CASSLGLGQGGPYNEQFF
>TRBJ2-2|once|TRBV27|15|-
TGTGCCAGCAAGACGGGACATCCGAACACCGGGGAGCTGTTTTTT
CASKTGHPNTGELFF
>TRBJ2-2|-|TRBV29-1|15|TRBD2
TGCAGCGTTGTTCTAGCGGGAGTTAACACCGGGGAGCTGTTTTTT
CSVVLAGVNTGELFF
>TRBJ2-1|-|TRBV5-4|17|-
TGTGCCAGCAGCTTGACCGACAGCCTCTCCTCCCAGGATGAGCAGTTCTTC
CASSLTDSLSSQDEQFF
>TRBJ2-4|-|TRBV9|16|-
TGTGCCAGCAGCCCCCGAACAGGGGAGGTGGAAAACATTCAGTACTTC
CASSPRTGEVENIQYF
>TRBJ2-2|-|TRBV29-1|13|-
TGCAGCGTTGAGGCGCCAACCACCGGGGAGCTGTTTTTT
CSVEAPTTGELFF
>TRBJ1-1|-|TRBV28|14|-
TGTGCCAGCAGTCAGGGCCTGGGGGGAACTGAAGCTTTCTTT
CASSQGLGGTEAFF
>TRBJ2-3|-|TRBV7-3|17|TRBD2
TGTGCCAGCAGCTTATTAGGACTAGCGGGGAGCACAGATACGCAGTATTTT
CASSLLGLAGSTDTQYF
>TRBJ1-6|-|TRBV27|14|TRBD1
TGTGCCAGCGGGGTGACAGGGGTAGGTTCACCCCTCCACTTT
CASGVTGVGSPLHF
>TRBJ2-2|-|TRBV7-3|15|-
TGTGCCAGCAGCTTTGGGGGGGCGCACACCGGGGAGCTGTTTTTT
CASSFGGAHTGELFF
>TRBJ2-7|-|TRBV7-9|13|-
TGTGCCAGCAGCTACTGGGGTGCCAACGAGCAGTACTTC
CASSYWGANEQYF
>TRBJ2-7|-|TRBV6-6|15|-
TGTGCCAGCAGTTACGGCCAGGGGAGCTCCTACGAGCAGTACTTC
CASSYGQGSSYEQYF
>TRBJ1-1|-|TRBV6-1|14|-
TGTGCCAGCAGTGGGACAGCCCGGGATACTGAAGCTTTCTTT
CASSGTARDTEAFF
>TRBJ2-7|-|TRBV6-5|13|TRBD1
TGTGCCAGCAGTTACCGACAGGGGTACGAGCAGTACTTC
CASSYRQGYEQYF
>TRBJ2-7|-|TRBV28|14|-
TGTGCCAGCAGTTTAGGGGGGTCTATCGACGAGCAGTACTTC
CASSLGGSIDEQYF
>TRBJ2-1|-|TRBV7-8|14|TRBD1
TGTGCCAGCAAACCCCAGGGGGTCACCAATGAGCAGTTCTTC
CASKPQGVTNEQFF
>TRBJ1-5|-|TRBV19|16|-
TGTGCCAGTAGCCACTACGCTCTAGGCGGCAATCAGCCCCAGCATTTT
CASSHYALGGNQPQHF
>TRBJ1-4|-|TRBV27|15|TRBD1
TGTGCCAGCAGTCCACTAGACAGGGGCGACGAAAAACTGTTTTTT
CASSPLDRGDEKLFF
>TRBJ2-1|-|TRBV7-3|15|TRBD2
TGTGCCAGCAGCTTATACGGACTAGCGGACAATGAGCAGTTCTTC
CASSLYGLADNEQFF
>TRBJ2-5|few|TRBV11-3|13|-
TGTGCCAGCAGCTTAGGCAGGTGGTCGACCCAGTACTTC
CASSLGRWSTQYF